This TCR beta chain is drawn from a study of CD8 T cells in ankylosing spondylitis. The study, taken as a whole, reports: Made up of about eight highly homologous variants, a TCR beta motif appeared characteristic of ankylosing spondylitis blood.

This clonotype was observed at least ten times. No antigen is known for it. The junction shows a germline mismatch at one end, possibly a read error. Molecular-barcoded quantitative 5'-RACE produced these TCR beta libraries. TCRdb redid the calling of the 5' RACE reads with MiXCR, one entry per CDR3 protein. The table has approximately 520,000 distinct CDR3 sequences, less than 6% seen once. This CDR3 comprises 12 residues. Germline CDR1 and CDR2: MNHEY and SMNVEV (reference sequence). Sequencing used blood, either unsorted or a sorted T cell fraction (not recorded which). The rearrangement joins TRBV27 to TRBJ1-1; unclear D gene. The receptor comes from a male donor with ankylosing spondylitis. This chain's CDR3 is CASSLGNSEAFF. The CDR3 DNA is TGTGCCAGCAGTTTGGGGAACAGTGAAGCTTTCTTT.